Shown below are 9 T cell receptor beta chains from a single sample sequenced in a study of blood T cell repertoires in COVID-19. The repertoire was sequenced with immunoSEQ multiplex PCR; TCRdb's copy has only in-frame clones and lacks some. Counted here are roughly 100,000 clones, roughly 90% occurring once; the ten biggest clones make up 3.5%. Sequenced: peripheral blood. The receptors come from a woman aged 55-70 years with acute or convalescent COVID-19.

As to this clone: In the same sample, other DNA sequences code for this CDR3. The CDR3 bases are TGTGCCAGCAGTCCCGAGGGAGAAAAACTGTTTTTT. This codes for CASSPEGEKLFF. The chain couples TRBV7-9 to TRBJ1-4, with D unresolved. This CDR3 comprises 12 residues. CDR1 and CDR2 (germline): SEHNR, FQNEAQ (reference sequence). Trimming left V 6 bases short and J 8 bases short, with 10 bases between.

This rearrangement joins TRBV5-1 to TRBJ1-1; the match to TRBD1 covers 8 bases. The CDR3 extends over 14 amino acids. Losses at the gene ends were 5 bases for V and 5 bases for J; bases not matched to a gene: 8. In germline, CDR1 is SGHRS, CDR2 YFSETQ. CDR3 protein: CASRPDRGRTEAFF. The CDR3 DNA is TGCGCCAGCAGACCCGACAGGGGACGGACTGAAGCTTTCTTT. Complete variable domain (other parts from reference TRBV5-1 and TRBJ1-1): KAGVTQTPRYLIKTRGQQVTLSCSPISGHRSVSWYQQTPGQGLQFLFEYFSETQRNKGNFPGRFSGRQFSNSRSEMNVSTLELGDSALYLCASRPDRGRTEAFFGQGTRLTVV.

This clone was recorded a few times. The gene calls are TRBV9 and TRBJ2-3; the match to TRBD2 covers 10 bases. CDR3 length: 16 amino acids. The junction had 10 bases not matched to a gene; V was cut back by 4 bases and J by 5 bases. CDR1 SGDLS and CDR2 YYNGEE come from the germline V gene. The CDR3 protein is CASSPSRLAGVDTQYF. The CDR3 DNA reads as TGTGCCAGCAGCCCATCACGGCTAGCGGGAGTAGATACGCAGTATTTT. Full variable domain (missing parts from reference TRBV9 and TRBJ2-3): DSGVTQTPKHLITATGQRVTLRCSPRSGDLSVYWYQQSLDQGLQFLIQYYNGEERAKGNILERFSAQQFPDLHSELNLSSLELGDSALYFCASSPSRLAGVDTQYFGPGTRLTVL.

The chain couples TRBV18 to TRBJ1-3, with D possibly being TRBD1 (6 bases). The CDR3 is 15 residues long. V lost 5 bases and J lost 4, with 15 bases in between. Germline V lookup: CDR1 KGHSH, CDR2 LQKENI. The CDR3 region has the DNA TGTGCCAGCTCAACCGACAGGAGCCACGGAAACACCATATATTTT. Protein sequence: CASSTDRSHGNTIYF.

This clone appeared a few times. The rearrangement joins TRBV10-2 to TRBJ1-5; TRBD1 matches at 10 bases. CDR3 length equals 13 residues. Germline V gene sequence: CDR1 WSHSY, CDR2 SAAADI. Unmatched junction bases numbered 2, after V lost 5 bases and J lost 7 bases. The chain's CDR3 is CASSPGQGQPQHF. CDR3 bases: TGCGCCAGCAGTCCGGGACAGGGGCAGCCCCAGCATTTT.

In its sample, this clone was seen once. The J gene is TRBJ1-6, the V gene TRBV25-1; maybe TRBD1 (6 bases). CDR1 is MGHDK and CDR2 is SYGVNS in the germline V gene. CDR3 length: 17 residues. V was cut by 1 base and J by 0 bases, with 10 bases left in between. This chain's CDR3 is CASSESTGFSYNSPLHF. CDR3 DNA: TGTGCCAGCAGTGAATCGACAGGTTTCTCCTATAATTCACCCCTCCACTTT.

This chain uses TRBV30 with TRBJ2-1; a weak D match, TRBD1 (5 bases). This CDR3 region has 15 residues. CDR1 and CDR2 (germline): GTSNPN, SVGIG (reference sequence). The ends were cut back, 1 base at V and 2 bases at J, with 12 bases in the middle. The CDR3 DNA reads TGTGCCTGGAGTGAAGGGGTGGTCGCCTACAATGAGCAGTTCTTC. Its protein product is CAWSEGVVAYNEQFF.

This clone was seen a few times. The chain combines TRBV2 with TRBJ2-2; 8 bases are a match to TRBD1. Trimming cost V 2 bases and J 6 bases; bases outside gene matches: 5. Germline-derived CDR1 and CDR2 are SNHLY and FYNNEI. CDR3 length equals 15 residues. CDR3 residues: CASSESDRGAGELFF. The CDR3 DNA follows: TGTGCCAGCAGTGAATCCGACAGGGGAGCCGGGGAGCTGTTTTTT.

The chain links TRBV30 to TRBJ1-5, with D tentatively TRBD1 (6 bases). Looked up from germline, CDR1 is GTSNPN and CDR2 is SVGIG (reference sequence). Trimming shortened V by 1 base and J by 5 bases, and 21 bases separated the two germline ends. CDR3 length: 17 residues. This CDR3 reads CAWSAGGPGTNDQPQHF. The CDR3 DNA is TGTGCCTGGAGTGCGGGGGGGCCCGGGACTAACGATCAGCCCCAGCATTTT.